These 12 T cell receptor beta chains came from one sample sequenced in a study of glioma-infiltrating T cells after dendritic cell vaccination. As for time point: after dendritic cell vaccination, including at tumor progression/relapse. The table came from immunoSEQ multiplex PCR; TCRdb's copy has only in-frame clones and leaves some out. The table has approximately 110,000 clones, nearly 90% seen once; the top ten hold 2.5% to 3%. The source was blood, collected after dendritic cell vaccination. The receptors originated from a human donor with glioblastoma.

This sequence joins TRBV6-1 and TRBJ1-4; 9 bases fit TRBD1. Germline CDR1 and CDR2: MNHNS and SASEGT. V shed 6 bases, J shed 7 bases, and the junction held 9 bases outside the gene matches. The CDR3 is made up of 15 amino acids. The CDR3 loop is CASSSPGQGIEKLFF. The CDR3 DNA reads as TGTGCCAGCAGCTCGCCGGGACAGGGAATTGAAAAACTGTTTTTT.

This clone was observed once. The chain joins TRBV5-8 to TRBJ1-4; a possible D gene is TRBD1 (5 bases). V was clipped by 4 bases and J by 0 bases, with 10 bases between them. There are 15 residues in the CDR3. The germline gives CDR1 SGHTS, CDR2 YDEGEE. CDR3 amino acids: CASSRGQTTNEKLFF. Written as DNA, the CDR3 is TGTGCCAGCAGCAGGGGTCAGACAACTAATGAAAAACTGTTTTTT.

The J gene is TRBJ1-2, the V gene TRBV6-5; 8 bases align to TRBD1. This CDR3 is built from 14 residues. Germline CDR1 MNHEY, CDR2 SVGAGI. V lost 0 bases and J lost 8; bases outside the gene matches: 5. The CDR3: CASSYSTGDGGYTF. The CDR3, as DNA: TGTGCCAGCAGTTACTCGACAGGGGATGGCGGCTACACCTTC.

J is TRBJ1-2 and V is TRBV7-9; a possible D gene is TRBD1 (6 bases). Trimming cost V 2 bases and J 0 bases, with 7 bases left between them. In germline, CDR1 is SEHNR, CDR2 FQNEAQ (reference sequence). The CDR3 loop spans 14 amino acids. CDR3 protein: CASSLTGSNYGYTF. The CDR3 DNA reads as TGTGCCAGCAGCTTAACAGGGTCTAACTATGGCTACACCTTC.

V gene TRBV30 combines with J gene TRBJ2-7; TRBD1 aligns across 7 bases. V lost 1 base, J lost 4 bases, and 7 bases stayed unmatched. Germline CDR1 GTSNPN, CDR2 SVGIG (reference sequence). This CDR3 comprises 14 residues. The CDR3 region is CAWSDYRGAYEQYF. The CDR3 region has the DNA TGTGCCTGGAGTGACTACAGGGGAGCGTACGAGCAGTACTTC. Complete variable domain (other parts from reference TRBV30 and TRBJ2-7): SQTIHQWPATLVQPVGSPLSLECTVEGTSNPNLYWYRQAAGRGLQLLFYSVGIGQISSEVPQNLSASRPQDRQFILSSKKLLLSDSGFYLCAWSDYRGAYEQYFGPGTRLTVT.

This chain joins TRBV11-3 and TRBJ2-7; D not resolved. This CDR3 is 11 amino acids long. V was clipped by 5 bases and J by 1 base, with 3 bases between them. Germline V gene lookup returns CDR1 SGHNT and CDR2 YENEEA. CDR3 sequence: CASSQSYEQYF. The CDR3 bases are TGTGCCAGCAGCCAATCCTACGAGCAGTACTTC.

The rearrangement links TRBV19 to TRBJ1-2; 11 nucleotides match TRBD1. Looked up from germline, CDR1 is LNHDA and CDR2 is SQIVND (reference sequence). The V segment lost 3 bases and the J segment 2 bases; nucleotides outside the gene matches: 5. The CDR3 extends over 16 amino acids. CDR3 amino acids: CASSISRTGGNYGYTF. CDR3 sequence (DNA): TGTGCCAGTAGTATCTCCCGGACAGGGGGCAACTATGGCTACACCTTC. The variable domain in full, completed from reference TRBV19 and TRBJ1-2, reads DGGITQSPKYLFRKEGQNVTLSCEQNLNHDAMYWYRQDPGQGLRLIYYSQIVNDFQKGDIAEGYSVSREKKESFPLTVTSAQKNPTAFYLCASSISRTGGNYGYTFGSGTRLTVV.

This sequence joins TRBV10-2 and TRBJ1-5; 9 nucleotides align to TRBD1. The trim removed 5 bases at V and 4 bases at J, leaving 9 bases unmatched. Germline lookup yields CDR1 WSHSY and CDR2 SAAADI. The CDR3 runs 16 residues. In DNA form, the CDR3 reads TGCGCCAGCAGTAGCCGGGACAGGGAGGAGAATCAGCCCCAGCATTTT. Its translation: CASSSRDREENQPQHF.

This clone was seen only once. The rearrangement uses TRBV7-2 and TRBJ1-3; 7 nucleotides match TRBD1. The germline V gene has CDR1 SGHTA and CDR2 FQGNSA. The CDR3 has 15 amino acids. The ends lost 5 bases at V and 4 bases at J; junction bases unmatched: 8. In DNA form, the CDR3 reads TGTGCCAGCAGCATTACAGGGGTTGGGGGAAACACCATATATTTT. The encoded protein is CASSITGVGGNTIYF.

The chain is built from TRBV4-2 and TRBJ2-2; a weak D match, TRBD1 (5 bases). This CDR3 comprises 16 residues. V was cut by 0 bases and J by 3 bases, with 11 bases left in between. CDR1 is LGHNA and CDR2 is YNFKEQ in the germline V gene. In nucleotides, the CDR3 is TGTGCCAGCAGCCAAGACCCGACAGCCTACACCGGGGAGCTGTTTTTT. Amino acid sequence: CASSQDPTAYTGELFF.

The J gene is TRBJ2-3, the V gene TRBV11-2; the D gene is possibly TRBD1 (6 bases). This CDR3 has 13 amino acids. Germline V gene sequence: CDR1 SGHAT, CDR2 FQNNGV. V was clipped by 8 bases and J by 2 bases, with 11 bases between them. CDR3 residues: CASCRGYTDTQYF. CDR3 DNA: TGTGCCAGCTGCAGGGGATACACAGATACGCAGTATTTT. The entire variable domain, with the rest obtained from reference TRBV11-2 and TRBJ2-3, is as follows: EAGVAQSPRYKIIEKRQSVAFWCNPISGHATLYWYQQILGQGPKLLIQFQNNGVVDDSQLPKDRFSAERLKGVDSTLKIQPAKLEDSAVYLCASCRGYTDTQYFGPGTRLTVL.

The chain uses TRBV9 and TRBJ2-3; the match to TRBD2 covers 11 bases. The CDR3 contains 15 residues. Trimming cost V 3 bases and J 6 bases; bases outside gene matches: 6. Germline CDR1 reads SGDLS; CDR2 reads YYNGEE. CDR3 DNA: TGTGCCAGCAGCGCAGGGGCTAGCGGGAGGGATACGCAGTATTTT. This encodes CASSAGASGRDTQYF.